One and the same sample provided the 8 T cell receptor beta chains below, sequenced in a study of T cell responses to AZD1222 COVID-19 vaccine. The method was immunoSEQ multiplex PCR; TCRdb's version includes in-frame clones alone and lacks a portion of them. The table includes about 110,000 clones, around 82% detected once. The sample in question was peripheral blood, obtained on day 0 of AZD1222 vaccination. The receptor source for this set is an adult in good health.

CDR3 sequence reads: CASSWNSGRNSPLHF. DNA for the CDR3: TGTGCCAGCTCTTGGAATTCAGGGCGGAATTCACCCCTCCACTTT. The chain carries TRBV7-2 and TRBJ1-6; D may be TRBD1 (5 bases). The CDR3 is 15 amino acids. Germline CDR1 is SGHTA and CDR2 is FQGNSA. Trimming left V 8 bases short and J 7 bases short, with 18 bases between.

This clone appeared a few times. For the CDR3, the DNA is TGTGCCAGCAGCCGGGACACCTCCTATAATTCACCCCTCCACTTT. This translates into CASSRDTSYNSPLHF. This chain connects TRBV6-6 to TRBJ1-6; a possible D gene is TRBD1 (6 bases). This CDR3 has 15 amino acids. CDR1 is MNHNY, CDR2 SVGAGI, per germline (reference sequence). V was clipped by 6 bases and J by 0 bases, with 9 bases between them.

The CDR3 nucleotides are TGTGCCAGCCCTGGAAGAGGCGGCGGGGCTCTCACAGATACGCAGTATTTT. As protein: CASPGRGGGALTDTQYF. The V and J genes are TRBV28 and TRBJ2-3, with a weak D call TRBD2 (6 bases). Germline V gives CDR1 MDHEN, CDR2 SYDVKM. This CDR3 region has 17 residues. Trimming removed 8 bases at V and 2 bases at J, with 23 bases between.

CDR3: CASSSGDRLNQPQHF. The DNA for the CDR3 is TGTGCCAGCAGTTCTGGGGACAGGCTCAATCAGCCCCAGCATTTT. The J gene is TRBJ1-5, the V gene TRBV27; 8 bases agree with TRBD1. Per the germline V gene, CDR1 is MNHEY and CDR2 is SMNVEV (reference sequence). This CDR3 spans 15 amino acids. V trimming: 4 bases; J trimming: 3 bases; junction bases outside the gene matches: 5.

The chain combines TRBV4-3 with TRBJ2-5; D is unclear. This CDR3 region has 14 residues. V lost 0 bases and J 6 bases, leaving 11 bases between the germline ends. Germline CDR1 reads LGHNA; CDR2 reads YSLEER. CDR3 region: CASSQDTPEQTQYF. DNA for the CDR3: TGCGCCAGCAGCCAAGACACCCCAGAACAGACCCAGTACTTC.

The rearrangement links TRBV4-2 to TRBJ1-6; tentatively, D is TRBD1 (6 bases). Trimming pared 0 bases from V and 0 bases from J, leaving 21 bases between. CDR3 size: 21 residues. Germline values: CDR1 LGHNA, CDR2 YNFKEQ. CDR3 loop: CASSQDSLGQLGFSYNSPLHF. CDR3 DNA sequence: TGTGCCAGCAGCCAAGATAGTCTGGGACAACTTGGATTCTCCTATAATTCACCCCTCCACTTT.

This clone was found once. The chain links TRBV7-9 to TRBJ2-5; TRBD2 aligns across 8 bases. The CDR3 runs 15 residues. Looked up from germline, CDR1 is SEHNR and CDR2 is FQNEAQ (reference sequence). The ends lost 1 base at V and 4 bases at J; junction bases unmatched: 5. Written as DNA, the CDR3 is TGTGCCAGCAGCTTAGTCCGGGGGGGCCCAGAGACCCAGTACTTC. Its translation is CASSLVRGGPETQYF.

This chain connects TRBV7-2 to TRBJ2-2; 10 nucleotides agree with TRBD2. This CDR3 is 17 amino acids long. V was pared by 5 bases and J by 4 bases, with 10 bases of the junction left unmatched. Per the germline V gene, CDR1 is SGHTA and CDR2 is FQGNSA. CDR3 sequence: CASSPQIAGGVTGELFF. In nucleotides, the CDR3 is TGTGCCAGCAGCCCCCAGATAGCGGGAGGAGTCACCGGGGAGCTGTTTTTT.